This TCR beta chain derives from a study of vaccination and CD4 T cells after COVID-19. For the study at large: Cultures that served as controls received a CEFX pool, an HIV-1 Nef pool, or no peptide.

Treatment meaning: roughly 10-day PBMC culture with coronavirus spike peptide pools or control peptides (ViraFEST assay). This clonotype was seen a handful of times. Its antigen is not identified. Once obtained from cultured CD4+ T cells, the DNA was sequenced using the Oncomine TCR Beta short-read assay. After culture, CD4+ T cells served as the source for genomic DNA extraction. TCRdb used MiXCR to reprocess the PCR reads, holding one entry per CDR3 protein. This sample yields 10,000 to 13,000 distinct CDR3 sequences, of which roughly 60% are seen a single time; more than 9.5% belongs to the top ten. Germline assignment: CDR1 DFQATT and CDR2 SNEGSKA (reference sequence). Deletions cut 7 bases from V and 1 base from J, with 9 bases between. This CDR3 has 12 residues.

Input material: CD4+ T cells from blood, cultured in vitro. The chain couples TRBV20-1 to TRBJ2-3, with D perhaps matching TRBD1 or TRBD2 (5 bases each). The sequence came from a human donor who had recovered from COVID-19. The CDR3 protein is CSVGGGTDTQYF. The CDR3 DNA reads as TGCAGTGTTGGGGGTGGCACAGATACGCAGTATTTT.